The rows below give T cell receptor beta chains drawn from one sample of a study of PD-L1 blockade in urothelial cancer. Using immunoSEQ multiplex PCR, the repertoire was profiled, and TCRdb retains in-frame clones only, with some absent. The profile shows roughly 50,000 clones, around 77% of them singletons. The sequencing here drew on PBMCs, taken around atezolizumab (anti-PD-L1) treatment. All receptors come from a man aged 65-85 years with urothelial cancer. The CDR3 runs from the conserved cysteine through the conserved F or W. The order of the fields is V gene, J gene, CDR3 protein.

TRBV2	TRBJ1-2	CASSTNRDGYTF
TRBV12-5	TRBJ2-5	CASGLIDGTQYF
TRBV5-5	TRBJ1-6	CASSSRTGSNSPLHF
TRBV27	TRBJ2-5	CASSLRRRQETQYF
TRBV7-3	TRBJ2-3	CASSRQGTTDTQYF
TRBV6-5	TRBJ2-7	CASSSGQGGPYEQYF
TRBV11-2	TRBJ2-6	CASSLEDTGANVLTF
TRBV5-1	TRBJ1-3	CASSQAGTGSGNTIYF
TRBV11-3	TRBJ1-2	CASSLDANQARYGYTF
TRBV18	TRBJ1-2	CASSLTGNYGYTF
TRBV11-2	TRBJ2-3	CASSFRSGGEDTQYF
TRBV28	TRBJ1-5	CASSPPHRGRSQPQHF
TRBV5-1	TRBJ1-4	CASSILGTAGEKLFF
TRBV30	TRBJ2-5	CAWSSRETQYF
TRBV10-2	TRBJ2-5	CASSADRGVAQYF
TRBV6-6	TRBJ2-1	CASSSVVGLSYNEQFF
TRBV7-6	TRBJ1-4	CASSSRQSANEKLFF
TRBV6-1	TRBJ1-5	CASRRDRGNQPQHF
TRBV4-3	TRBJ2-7	CASSQDLGGDEQYF
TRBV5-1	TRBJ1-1	CASSRTGGNTEAFF
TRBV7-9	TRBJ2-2	CASSSQGATGELFF
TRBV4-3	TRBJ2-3	CASSQEASGTLTTQYF
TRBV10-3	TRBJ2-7	CAISLDGYEQYF
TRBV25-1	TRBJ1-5	CASSETGFAQPQHF
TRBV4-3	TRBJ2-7	CASSHPAYEQYF
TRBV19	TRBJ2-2	CASSPLQGAGGELFF
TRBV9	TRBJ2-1	CASSVGGLAGHNEQFF
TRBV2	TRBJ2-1	CASSVRGIVNEQFF
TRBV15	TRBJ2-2	CAVQGAGELFF
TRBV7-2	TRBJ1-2	CASSSTGGRYGYTF
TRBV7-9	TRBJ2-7	CASSSPWGGGSYEQYF